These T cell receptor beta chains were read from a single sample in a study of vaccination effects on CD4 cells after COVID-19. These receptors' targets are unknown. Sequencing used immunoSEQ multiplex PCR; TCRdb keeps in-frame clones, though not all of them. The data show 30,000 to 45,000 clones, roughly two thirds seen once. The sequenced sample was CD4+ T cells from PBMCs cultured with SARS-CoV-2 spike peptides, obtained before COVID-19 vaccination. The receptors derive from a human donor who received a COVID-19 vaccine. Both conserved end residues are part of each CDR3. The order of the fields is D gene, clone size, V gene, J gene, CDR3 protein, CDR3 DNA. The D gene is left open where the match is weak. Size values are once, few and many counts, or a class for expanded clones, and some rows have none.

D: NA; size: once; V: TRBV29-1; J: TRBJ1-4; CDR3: CSVAQVATNEKLFF; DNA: TGCAGCGTTGCACAAGTTGCAACTAATGAAAAACTGTTTTTT
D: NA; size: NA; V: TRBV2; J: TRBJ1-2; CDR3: CASTPGEGDYGYTF; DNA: TGTGCCAGCACCCCCGGGGAGGGAGACTATGGCTACACCTTC
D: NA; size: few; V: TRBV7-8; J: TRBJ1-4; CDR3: CASTFRDLRNEKLFF; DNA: TGTGCCAGCACCTTCCGGGACTTGAGGAACGAAAAACTGTTTTTT
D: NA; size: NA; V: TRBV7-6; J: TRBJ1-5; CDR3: CASSRPLYSNQPQHF; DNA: TGTGCCAGCAGCCGACCGCTTTATAGCAATCAGCCCCAGCATTTT
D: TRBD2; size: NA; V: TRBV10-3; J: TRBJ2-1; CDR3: CAISPGGVNEQFF; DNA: TGTGCCATCTCCCCGGGGGGGGTCAATGAGCAGTTCTTC
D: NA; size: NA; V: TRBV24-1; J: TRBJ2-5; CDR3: CATGGGGAETQYF; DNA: TGTGCCACCGGGGGCGGGGGTGCAGAGACCCAGTACTTC
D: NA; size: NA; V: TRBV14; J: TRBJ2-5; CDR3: CASSQGRRGETQYF; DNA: TGTGCCAGCAGCCAAGGACGCAGGGGAGAGACCCAGTACTTC
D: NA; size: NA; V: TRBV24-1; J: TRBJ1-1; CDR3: CATSDLREGAEAFF; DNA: TGTGCCACCAGTGATTTAAGGGAGGGGGCTGAAGCTTTCTTT
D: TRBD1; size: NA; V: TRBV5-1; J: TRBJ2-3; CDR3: CASSLDRGPDTQYF; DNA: TGCGCCAGCAGCTTGGACAGGGGACCAGATACGCAGTATTTT
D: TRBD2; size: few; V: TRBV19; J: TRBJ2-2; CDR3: CASSPRGGISSGELFF; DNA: TGTGCCAGTAGTCCCCGGGGAGGGATATCATCCGGGGAGCTGTTTTTT
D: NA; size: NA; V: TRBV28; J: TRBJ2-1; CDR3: CASSLLSAGQFF; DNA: TGTGCCAGCAGTTTACTGTCTGCGGGGCAGTTCTTC
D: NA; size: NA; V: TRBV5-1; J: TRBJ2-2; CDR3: CASSLGWDTGELFF; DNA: TGCGCCAGCAGCTTGGGGTGGGACACCGGGGAGCTGTTTTTT
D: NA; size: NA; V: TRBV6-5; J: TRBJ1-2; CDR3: CASRLTSAGYTF; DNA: TGTGCCAGCAGGCTTACATCGGCCGGCTACACCTTC
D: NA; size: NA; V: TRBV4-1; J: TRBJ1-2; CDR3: CASSQEIGNYGYTF; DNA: TGCGCCAGCAGCCAAGAGATAGGCAACTATGGCTACACCTTC
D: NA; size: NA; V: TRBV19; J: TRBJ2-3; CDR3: CASSRSGRDTQYF; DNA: TGTGCCAGTAGTAGATCAGGGCGAGATACGCAGTATTTT
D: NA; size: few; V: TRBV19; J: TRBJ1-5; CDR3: CASRWGGPRDQPQHF; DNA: TGTGCCAGTAGATGGGGCGGACCTAGGGATCAGCCCCAGCATTTT
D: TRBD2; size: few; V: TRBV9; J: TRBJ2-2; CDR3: CASSLAGGYTGELFF; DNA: TGTGCCAGCAGCCTAGCGGGAGGTTACACCGGGGAGCTGTTTTTT